The rows below give T cell receptor beta chains drawn from one sample of a study of Graves' ophthalmopathy and Graves' hyperthyroidism. TCRdb reanalysed the multiplex PCR reads using MiXCR and keeps one entry per CDR3 protein. The sample gives some 360,000 distinct CDR3 sequences, approximately 18% of which show up once; roughly 2.6% is in the top ten. Sequencing was done on a sample of peripheral blood. The receptor set was obtained from an adult woman with stable Graves' hyperthyroidism. The conserved cysteine and the conserved F or W are not part of the CDR3 here. Fields, in order: J gene, D gene, V gene, CDR3 protein. A D gene is named only where the DNA matches it firmly.

TRBJ1-3	-	TRBV5-1	ASSLDSSGNTIY
TRBJ1-1	-	TRBV12-3/TRBV12-4	ASSLPFGGRDTEAF
TRBJ1-5	-	TRBV19	ASSSQVQQPQH
TRBJ1-2	-	TRBV6-1	ASSTQGSGSGYT
TRBJ2-7	-	TRBV7-9	ASSEGILSSYEQY
TRBJ1-3	-	TRBV12-3/TRBV12-4	ASSPDVRATVAIY
TRBJ1-5	-	TRBV6-5	ASSLRELNQPQH
TRBJ2-7	-	TRBV12-3/TRBV12-4	ASSFLVWAGSYEQY
TRBJ2-2	TRBD2	TRBV7-3	ASSLRLAGANWGTGELF
TRBJ1-1	-	TRBV10-3	AISESGLLNTEAF
TRBJ1-3	-	TRBV10-3	AISESLGNTIY
TRBJ2-2	-	TRBV29-1	SVRRRGDTGELF
TRBJ1-1	-	TRBV9	ASSGNRITEAF
TRBJ2-7	-	TRBV29-1	SVGLSDSSEQY
TRBJ2-2	-	TRBV4-3	ASSRGRANTGELF
TRBJ2-7	-	TRBV7-9	ASSLGGRGRYEQY